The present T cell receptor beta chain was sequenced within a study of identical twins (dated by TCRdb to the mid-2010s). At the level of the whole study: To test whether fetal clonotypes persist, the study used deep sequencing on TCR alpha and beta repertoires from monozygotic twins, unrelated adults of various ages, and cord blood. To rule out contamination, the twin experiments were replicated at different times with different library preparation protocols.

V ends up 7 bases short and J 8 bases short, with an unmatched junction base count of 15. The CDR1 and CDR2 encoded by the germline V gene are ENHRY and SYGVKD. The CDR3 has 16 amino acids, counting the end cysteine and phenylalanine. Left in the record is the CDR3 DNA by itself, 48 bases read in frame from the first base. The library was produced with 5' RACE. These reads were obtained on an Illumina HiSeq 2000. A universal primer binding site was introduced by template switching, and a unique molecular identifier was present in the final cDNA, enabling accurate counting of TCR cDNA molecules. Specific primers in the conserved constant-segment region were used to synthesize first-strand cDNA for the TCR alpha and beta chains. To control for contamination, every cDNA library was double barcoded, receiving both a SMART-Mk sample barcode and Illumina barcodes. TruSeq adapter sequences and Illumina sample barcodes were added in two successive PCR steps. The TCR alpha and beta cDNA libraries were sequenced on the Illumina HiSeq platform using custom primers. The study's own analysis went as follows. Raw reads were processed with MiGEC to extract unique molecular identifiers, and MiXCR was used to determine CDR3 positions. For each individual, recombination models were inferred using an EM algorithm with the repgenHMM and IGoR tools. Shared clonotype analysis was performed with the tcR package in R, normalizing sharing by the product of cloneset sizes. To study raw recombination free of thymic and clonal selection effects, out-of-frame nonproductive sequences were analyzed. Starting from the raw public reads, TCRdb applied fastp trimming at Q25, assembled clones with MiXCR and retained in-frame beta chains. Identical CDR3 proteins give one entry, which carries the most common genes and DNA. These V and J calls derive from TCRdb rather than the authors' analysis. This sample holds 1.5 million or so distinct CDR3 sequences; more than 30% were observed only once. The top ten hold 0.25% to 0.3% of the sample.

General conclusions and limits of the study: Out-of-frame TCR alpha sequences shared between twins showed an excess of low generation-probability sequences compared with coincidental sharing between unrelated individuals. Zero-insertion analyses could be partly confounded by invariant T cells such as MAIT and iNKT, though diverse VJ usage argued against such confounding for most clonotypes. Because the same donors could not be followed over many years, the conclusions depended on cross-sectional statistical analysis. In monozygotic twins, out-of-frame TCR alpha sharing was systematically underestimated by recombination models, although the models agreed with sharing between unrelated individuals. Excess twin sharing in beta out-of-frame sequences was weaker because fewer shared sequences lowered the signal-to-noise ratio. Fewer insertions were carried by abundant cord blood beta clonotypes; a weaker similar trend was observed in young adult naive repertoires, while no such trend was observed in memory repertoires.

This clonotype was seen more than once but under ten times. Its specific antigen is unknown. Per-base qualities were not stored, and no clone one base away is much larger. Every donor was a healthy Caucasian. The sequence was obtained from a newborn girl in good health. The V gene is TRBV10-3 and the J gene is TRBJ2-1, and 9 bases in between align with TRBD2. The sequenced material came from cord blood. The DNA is TGTGCCATCAAAAGTGGGGTGCGGGAGGGCCTCTATGAGCAGTTCTTC. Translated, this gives CAIKSGVREGLYEQFF.